This section outlines one T cell receptor beta chain sequence together with its context. These data belong to a study of control samples from healthy donors and cancer patients. This table comes from immunoSEQ multiplex PCR, and its TCRdb copy is limited to in-frame clones, with some not included. The sample lists 400,000 to 450,000 clones, around 90% occurring once. Sequences were obtained from PBMCs. The TCR was taken from a man aged 35 to 55 with head and neck cancer.

CDR3 residues: CASSSNGQADVGETQYF. CDR3 bases: TGTGCCAGTAGTTCAAACGGGCAGGCCGACGTTGGGGAGACCCAGTACTTC. The chain has TRBV19 and TRBJ2-5; D not certain. The V end lost 5 bases, the J end lost 5 bases, and 24 bases lay between the germline ends. Germline values: CDR1 LNHDA, CDR2 SQIVND (reference sequence). This CDR3 region has 17 residues.